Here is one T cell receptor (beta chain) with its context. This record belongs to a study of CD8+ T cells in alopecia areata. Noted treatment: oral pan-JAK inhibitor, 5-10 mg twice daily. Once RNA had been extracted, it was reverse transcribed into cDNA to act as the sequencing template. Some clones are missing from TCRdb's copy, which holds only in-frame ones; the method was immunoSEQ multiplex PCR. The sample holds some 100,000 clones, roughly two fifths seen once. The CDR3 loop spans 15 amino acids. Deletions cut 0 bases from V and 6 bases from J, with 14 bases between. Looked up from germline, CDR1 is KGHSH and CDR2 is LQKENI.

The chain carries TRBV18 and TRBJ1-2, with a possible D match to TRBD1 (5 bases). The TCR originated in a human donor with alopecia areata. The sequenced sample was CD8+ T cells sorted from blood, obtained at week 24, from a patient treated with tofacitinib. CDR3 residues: CASSPPAGGIDGYTF. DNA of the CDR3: TGTGCCAGCTCACCACCGGCGGGGGGGATTGATGGCTACACCTTC.